Listed below are T cell receptor beta chains from one sample, sequenced in a study of blood T cell repertoires in COVID-19. Sequenced by immunoSEQ multiplex PCR; TCRdb stores in-frame clones only, minus some. The sample lists about 50,000 clones, 90% occurring once. The source material was peripheral blood. These receptors all stem from a middle-aged man with acute or convalescent COVID-19. Each CDR3 is given with its conserved first and last residue. A D gene is named only where the DNA matches it firmly. The size entry is marked missing in some rows and otherwise reads once, few, many or a size class.

clone_size j_call d_call v_call cdr3_nt cdr3_aa
. TRBJ2-1 TRBD1 TRBV2 TGTGCCAGCAGTGAACGGGGACAGGGATTCTCCTACAATGAGCAGTTCTTC CASSERGQGFSYNEQFF
. TRBJ2-3 . TRBV6-5 TGTGCCAGCAGCTCCTTGGGAGTAGATACGCAGTATTTT CASSSLGVDTQYF
. TRBJ1-2 . TRBV12-5 TGTGCTAGTGGGGTAGCAGCCGTAGGCTACACCTTC CASGVAAVGYTF
few TRBJ1-5 . TRBV6-5 TGTGCCAGCAGGACAGTGAGCAATCAGCCCCAGCATTTT CASRTVSNQPQHF
. TRBJ2-3 TRBD2 TRBV7-6 TGTGCCAGCAGCCTCGCAGTGACTAGCTGGGATACGCAGTATTTT CASSLAVTSWDTQYF
. TRBJ1-3 . TRBV30 TGTGCCTGGAGGGACAGCGGGACAAGACGCAACACCATATATTTT CAWRDSGTRRNTIYF
. TRBJ1-2 . TRBV5-1 TGCGCCAGCAGCCCGATCCTTACAGCTAACTATGGCTACACCTTC CASSPILTANYGYTF
once TRBJ2-7 TRBD1 TRBV4-3 TGCGCCAGCAGCCAAGGTCCGGGACAGTCCTACGAGCAGTACTTC CASSQGPGQSYEQYF
. TRBJ1-5 . TRBV19 TGTGCCAGTAGTTTTGGAGGGGCCCATCAGCCCCAGCATTTT CASSFGGAHQPQHF
. TRBJ2-3 TRBD2 TRBV3-1/TRBV3-2 TGTGCCACGGGAGGGGGTTCAGATACGCAGTATTTT CATGGGSDTQYF
. TRBJ2-3 . TRBV11-2 TGTGCCAGCAGCTTAGACAGGGTGGCAGATACGCAGTATTTT CASSLDRVADTQYF
. TRBJ2-7 TRBD2 TRBV7-2 TGTGCCAGCAGCGTGGGACTAGCATTTGATGAGCAGTACTTC CASSVGLAFDEQYF
. TRBJ1-1 . TRBV27 TGTGCCAGCAGTCCCACCCGAAGGGGCACTGAAGCTTTCTTT CASSPTRRGTEAFF
. TRBJ2-1 . TRBV5-1 TGCGCCAGCAGCTTAAGACAATCTAATGAGCAGTTCTTC CASSLRQSNEQFF
. TRBJ1-1 . TRBV20-1 TGCAGTGCTGAGAGGGGGGGATACGCTTTCTTT CSAERGGYAFF
once TRBJ1-1 . TRBV9 TGTGCCAGCAGCCTTGGGTCGGGCACTGAAGCTTTCTTT CASSLGSGTEAFF
. TRBJ1-1 TRBD1 TRBV4-3 TGCGCCAGCAGCCGAACCGGGACAGGAGATTTCGGAGCTTTCTTT CASSRTGTGDFGAFF
once TRBJ1-2 . TRBV30 TGTGCCTGGAGTGAGGACAACTACTATGGCTACACCTTC CAWSEDNYYGYTF
. TRBJ2-3 . TRBV30 TGTGCCTGGATTGAGAGGGGAGGCGCAGATACGCAGTATTTT CAWIERGGADTQYF
. TRBJ2-7 TRBD2 TRBV7-9 TGTGCCAGCAGCATACTAGCGGGCGGCTACGAGCAGTACTTC CASSILAGGYEQYF
. TRBJ1-5 . TRBV7-2 TGTGCCAGCAGCTTAGGACCAGGTGCTAATCAGCCCCAGCATTTT CASSLGPGANQPQHF
. TRBJ2-3 TRBD2 TRBV30 TGTGCCTGGAGTATAGCTAGCGGGAGCACAGATACGCAGTATTTT CAWSIASGSTDTQYF
. TRBJ2-5 TRBD2 TRBV11-2 TGTGCCAGCAGCCCCCTTAGAGCGGGATTCGGGGAAGAGACCCAGTACTTC CASSPLRAGFGEETQYF
. TRBJ2-2 TRBD1 TRBV6-5 TGTGCCAGCAGACGACAGGGCACCGGGGAGCTGTTTTTT CASRRQGTGELFF
. TRBJ1-4 . TRBV7-9 TGTGCCAGCAGCCCAAGAGGGAGCGCAACTAATGAAAAACTGTTTTTT CASSPRGSATNEKLFF
. TRBJ1-6 . TRBV25-1 TGTGCCAGCAGTGAACAGGGAAATTCACCCCTCCACTTT CASSEQGNSPLHF
. TRBJ2-7 TRBD1 TRBV19 TGTGCCAGTAGTCCACCCGGGACAGGGAGCCACGAGCAGTACTTC CASSPPGTGSHEQYF
once TRBJ1-2 . TRBV28 TGTGCCAGCAGTTCCATCGACGGAGTGACTAACTATGGCTACACCTTC CASSSIDGVTNYGYTF
. TRBJ2-1 TRBD2 TRBV9 TGTGCCAGCAGCGGAACCCTGGGTAGCGGGAGGGCCAATGAGCAGTTCTTC CASSGTLGSGRANEQFF
. TRBJ2-7 TRBD2 TRBV19 TGTGCCAGTAGTATAAAGGGGACTAGCGACTACGAGCAGTACTTC CASSIKGTSDYEQYF
few TRBJ1-2 . TRBV18 TGTGCCAGCTCACCACGACAGCAGTATAGATATGGCTACACCTTC CASSPRQQYRYGYTF
. TRBJ2-7 . TRBV27 TGTGCCAGCAGTTTAAGTGCGACAGAGTTCTCCTACGAGCAGTACTTC CASSLSATEFSYEQYF
few TRBJ1-3 . TRBV6-5 TGTGCCAGCGGGAGAAGCTCGCCTGGAAACACCATATATTTT CASGRSSPGNTIYF
. TRBJ1-5 TRBD1 TRBV5-6 TGTGCCAGCAGCGGGGGACAGGGTTACGATCAGCCCCAGCATTTT CASSGGQGYDQPQHF
. TRBJ1-4 . TRBV3-1/TRBV3-2 TGTGCCAGCAGCCAAGGGGCAGGGTTGAATGAAAAACTGTTTTTT CASSQGAGLNEKLFF